This T cell receptor beta chain is drawn from a study of human T cells and chemical hapten exposure. Time point reported: patch test 2, 6 weeks after DPC sensitization. The treatment here: therapeutic diphenylcyclopropenone sensitization with weekly scalp DPC. One entry per CDR3 protein, called by TCRdb with MiXCR from the RACE reads. The sample lists more than 85,000 distinct CDR3 sequences, roughly a tenth occurring once. This CDR3 contains 16 residues. Between the trimmed V and J ends, which lost 5 bases and 4 bases, there was a span of 19 bases. CDR1 is MNHEY, CDR2 SVGAGI, per germline. V and J are TRBV6-5 and TRBJ2-3; D perhaps matches TRBD2 (7 bases). This specimen was whole blood, taken in connection with sensitization to the hapten diphenylcyclopropenone (DPC). This receptor was obtained from a middle-aged woman with alopecia areata. Some clones in this sample may be carry-over from other donors' samples. CDR3 sequence: CASSTPGAGASDTQYF. DNA for the CDR3: TGTGCCAGCAGTACCCCTGGGGCGGGGGCCTCAGATACGCAGTATTTT.